This is a list of T cell receptor beta chains from one sample in a study of T cells in Graves' hyperthyroidism and ophthalmopathy. TCRdb reprocessed the multiplex PCR reads via MiXCR and lists one record per CDR3 protein. The sample contains around 520,000 distinct CDR3 sequences, around a quarter of which appear only once. Sequencing was performed on blood. The receptors shown here come from a woman aged 30 to 39 with Graves' ophthalmopathy. CDR3s include the opening cysteine and the closing phenylalanine or tryptophan. The D gene is left open where the match is weak. Only part of the rows carry a size: once, few, many, or a class if the clone is expanded.

TRBJ1-2 | TRBV5-8 | - | - | TGTGCCAGCCGAACCCGGGGGACTAACTATGGCTACACCTTC | CASRTRGTNYGYTF
TRBJ1-5 | TRBV11-2 | many | TRBD1 | TGTGCCAGCAGCGTCGGGACAGGCCAGCCCCAGCATTTT | CASSVGTGQPQHF
TRBJ2-7 | TRBV25-1 | many | - | TGTGCCAGCAGTGGTGACAGACTCTACGAGCAGTACTTC | CASSGDRLYEQYF
TRBJ2-2 | TRBV5-8 | few | TRBD2 | TGTGCCAGCAGCGAGGCCGGGGGGGCCACCGGGGAGCTGTTTTTT | CASSEAGGATGELFF
TRBJ1-1 | TRBV12-3/TRBV12-4 | many | - | TGTGCCAGCAGTTTAGGCGGCGCGGCTGAAGCTTTCTTT | CASSLGGAAEAFF
TRBJ2-7 | TRBV11-2 | - | TRBD1 | TGTGCCAGCAGCACCCACGGGACAGGGGGCTACGAGCAGTACTTC | CASSTHGTGGYEQYF
TRBJ2-7 | TRBV4-1 | many | - | TGCGCCAGCAGCCAAGCCATTGACAGACCCCTTAACTACGAGCAGTACTTC | CASSQAIDRPLNYEQYF
TRBJ1-1 | TRBV3-1 | many | - | TGTGCCAGCAGCCATCAGGGGATGAACACTGAAGCTTTCTTT | CASSHQGMNTEAFF
TRBJ1-2 | TRBV19 | many | - | TGTGCCAGATTGGGAGGGACGCACAATGGCTACACCTTC | CARLGGTHNGYTF
TRBJ2-7 | TRBV11-1 | - | TRBD2 | TGTGCCAGCAGCTTGCGGACTAGCGGGGTCTCCTACGAGCAGTACTTC | CASSLRTSGVSYEQYF
TRBJ1-1 | TRBV14 | few | - | TGTGCCAGCAGCCATTTAGCTACAGGAGACACTGAAGCTTTCTTT | CASSHLATGDTEAFF
TRBJ2-7 | TRBV7-2 | - | TRBD1 | TGTGCCAGCAGCTTAGCGCAGGGGGCGAGCTCCTACGAGCAGTACTTC | CASSLAQGASSYEQYF
TRBJ1-1 | TRBV3-1 | few | - | TGTGCCAGCAGCCAAGACCTGAGAGGGGGGAACACTGAAGCTTTCTTT | CASSQDLRGGNTEAFF
TRBJ1-1 | TRBV28 | many | - | TGTGCCAGCAGTCCACCCCGACTGAACACTGAAGCTTTCTTT | CASSPPRLNTEAFF
TRBJ1-1 | TRBV6-1 | few | TRBD1 | TGTGCCAGCAGTGAAACAGGGGTTAACACTGAAGCTTTCTTT | CASSETGVNTEAFF
TRBJ1-3 | TRBV6-5 | many | - | TGTGCCAGCATCAAGGGGGGGTCTGGAAACACCATATATTTT | CASIKGGSGNTIYF
TRBJ1-5 | TRBV10-3 | few | - | TGTGCCATCAGTGAGTCTCAAGGGGCCAATCAGCCCCAGCATTTT | CAISESQGANQPQHF
TRBJ1-1 | TRBV6-5 | - | - | TGTGCCAGCAGTTACTCGGGAGGGAAAGCTGAAGCTTTCTTT | CASSYSGGKAEAFF
TRBJ2-7 | TRBV5-1 | many | TRBD1 | TGCGCCAGCAGCTTTCAACAGGGGTACGAGCAGTACTTC | CASSFQQGYEQYF
TRBJ1-5 | TRBV6-1 | - | TRBD1 | TGTGCCAGCAGGGACAGGGGGCAGAATCAGCCCCAGCATTTT | CASRDRGQNQPQHF
TRBJ2-7 | TRBV6-2/TRBV6-3 | - | - | TGTGCCAGCAGTTATGCGGCAGGCGCCTACTTC | CASSYAAGAYF
TRBJ1-5 | TRBV15 | many | - | TGTGCCACCAGCAGGGAGGCACAGAGCAATCAGCCCCAGCATTTT | CATSREAQSNQPQHF
TRBJ2-7 | TRBV7-2 | many | - | TGTGCCAGCAGCTATCGGACGGAGACCTACGAGCAGTACTTC | CASSYRTETYEQYF
TRBJ1-2 | TRBV18 | many | - | TGTGCCAGCTCACCCGACGGAGGATATGGCTACACCTTC | CASSPDGGYGYTF
TRBJ2-5 | TRBV9 | - | - | TGTGCCAGCAGCGCCCCCTCCCAGGGGAGCCAGTACTTC | CASSAPSQGSQYF
TRBJ1-2 | TRBV7-3 | many | TRBD1 | TGTGCCAGCAGCCTTACGTGGGGACAGGGCTACACCTTC | CASSLTWGQGYTF
TRBJ1-2 | TRBV7-9 | many | - | TGTGCCAGCAGCTTAGGTAGTAGAGGCTACACCTTC | CASSLGSRGYTF
TRBJ2-2 | TRBV19 | many | - | TGTGCCAGTAGCGAGAGAGTGGGGGGATATACCGGGGAGCTGTTTTTT | CASSERVGGYTGELFF
TRBJ2-2 | TRBV29-1 | many | TRBD2 | TGCAGCGTAATCGTGTTCGGGGGGACCGGGGAGCTGTTTTTT | CSVIVFGGTGELFF
TRBJ2-2 | TRBV11-2 | many | - | TGTGCCAGCAGACCTACCGGGACGACTGGGGAGCTGTTTTTT | CASRPTGTTGELFF
TRBJ1-1 | TRBV29-1 | many | TRBD1 | TGCAGCGGGACAGGGACTGAAGCTTTCTTT | CSGTGTEAFF
TRBJ1-5 | TRBV19 | many | TRBD1 | TGTGCCAGTAGTATAGATCGGGACAGGGGGTACCAGCCCCAGCATTTT | CASSIDRDRGYQPQHF
TRBJ1-1 | TRBV19 | many | - | TGTGCCAGTAAGACAAGAATGAACACTGAAGCTTTCTTT | CASKTRMNTEAFF
TRBJ2-2 | TRBV9 | many | - | TGTGCCAGCAGCGTAGGGGCAGTTAACGGGGAGCTGTTTTTT | CASSVGAVNGELFF
TRBJ2-5 | TRBV15 | - | TRBD1 | TGTGCCACCAGCACTGGACAGGGGGCGCAGACCCAGTACTTC | CATSTGQGAQTQYF
TRBJ1-5 | TRBV24-1 | few | TRBD1 | TGTGCCACCAGTGATTGGACCGGGACAGGGGGACAGCCCCAGCATTTT | CATSDWTGTGGQPQHF
TRBJ2-2 | TRBV12-3/TRBV12-4 | many | - | TGTGCCAGCAGTAGGGGGGGACAGTCGAACACCGGGGAGCTGTTTTTT | CASSRGGQSNTGELFF
TRBJ2-4 | TRBV5-1 | - | TRBD1 | TGCGCCAGCAGCTTTGGGACAGGGGTCGCCAAAAACATTCAGTACTTC | CASSFGTGVAKNIQYF
TRBJ1-5 | TRBV27 | many | - | TGTGCCAGCAGTTTATCGCGTCAGGTAAATCAGCCCCAGCATTTT | CASSLSRQVNQPQHF
TRBJ1-2 | TRBV10-3 | many | - | TGTGCCATCAGTGAGTCCCAGGGGACGGGCTACACCTTC | CAISESQGTGYTF
TRBJ2-2 | TRBV19 | - | - | TGTGCCAGTAGGGGATTCACCGGGGAGCTGTTTTTT | CASRGFTGELFF
TRBJ1-5 | TRBV24-1 | many | - | TGTGCCACCAGTGGCAATGCCAATCAGCCCCAGCATTTT | CATSGNANQPQHF
TRBJ2-1 | TRBV4-1 | - | TRBD1 | TGCGCCAGCAGCCAACGGACAGGTTACAATGAGCAGTTCTTC | CASSQRTGYNEQFF
TRBJ2-7 | TRBV10-2 | many | TRBD1 | TGCGCCAGCACTAGATGGACAGGGGAGGACTACGAGCAGTACTTC | CASTRWTGEDYEQYF
TRBJ2-7 | TRBV12-3/TRBV12-4 | - | - | TGTGCCAGCAGTTTAGGTGTGAACGCCTACGAGCAGTACTTC | CASSLGVNAYEQYF
TRBJ1-2 | TRBV7-9 | many | - | TGTGCCAGCAGCTTACAGGACCGATACTATGGCTACACCTTC | CASSLQDRYYGYTF
TRBJ1-2 | TRBV3-1 | many | - | TGTGCCAGCACTGGGGGTTATAACTATGGCTACACCTTC | CASTGGYNYGYTF
TRBJ1-1 | TRBV2 | many | - | TGTGCCAGCAGTGGGGACGGTGAAGCTTTCTTT | CASSGDGEAFF
TRBJ2-3 | TRBV20-1 | many | TRBD2 | TGCAGCGCCGACGTCCTAGCGGGGGGGTATGGGGCAGATACGCAGTATTTT | CSADVLAGGYGADTQYF
TRBJ1-1 | TRBV6-1 | many | - | TGTGCCAGCAGTGGGAAAGGTTTCAACACTGAAGCTTTCTTT | CASSGKGFNTEAFF
TRBJ1-2 | TRBV7-3 | many | - | TGTGCCAGCAGCCTCCATCCTAAGGGGGTATACACCTTC | CASSLHPKGVYTF
TRBJ1-3 | TRBV9 | many | - | TGTGCCAGCAGCCCCCCAGGGACCGTCTCTGGAAACACCATATATTTT | CASSPPGTVSGNTIYF
TRBJ2-7 | TRBV5-1 | few | - | TGCGCCAGCAGCCCCGACAGGATCTACGAGCAGTACTTC | CASSPDRIYEQYF
TRBJ2-5 | TRBV5-1 | - | TRBD1 | TGCGCCAGCAGCGGAACGGGACAGGGGGCTCAAGAGACCCAGTACTTC | CASSGTGQGAQETQYF
TRBJ1-2 | TRBV6-1 | many | - | TGTGCCAGCAGTGCCACCGGAGGGGGCTACACCTTC | CASSATGGGYTF
TRBJ2-7 | TRBV27 | many | - | TGTGCCAGCAGCCCTCGGGGGTCCGGCTACGAGCAGTACTTC | CASSPRGSGYEQYF
TRBJ1-2 | TRBV6-1 | many | TRBD1 | TGTGCCAGCAGTCGAACCGGGACAGGGGGTGTTGGCTACACCTTC | CASSRTGTGGVGYTF
TRBJ1-2 | TRBV6-5 | many | - | TGTGCCAGCAGTTACGACGTGGACGGTGCCTATGGCTACACCTTC | CASSYDVDGAYGYTF
TRBJ1-1 | TRBV6-1 | many | - | TGTGCCAGCAATGGGCCGGGACCTGAAGCTTTCTTT | CASNGPGPEAFF